The clone carrying this TCR beta chain was detected many times. Its antigen is unidentified. Looked up from germline, CDR1 is SGHVS and CDR2 is FQNEAQ. The CDR3 is 13 amino acids. Trimming cost V 6 bases and J 4 bases, with 12 bases left between them. A single record per CDR3 protein comes from TCRdb applying MiXCR to the reads. The data show fewer than 250,000 distinct CDR3 sequences, 9% to 15% seen once. The data are from a study of T cell repertoires in cytomegalovirus infection. Study information: Matching HLA type, along with CMV infection, was indicated by public TCR beta signatures.

Overall study results and limits: Within the response measured ex vivo, HLA-C-restricted CMV-specific TCR beta clonotypes were dominant. Public TCR beta family frequency separated CMV-and-HLA carriers, including in an independent cohort.

Sequenced: PBMCs. This sequence was found in a human donor in good health (CMV status not recorded). Some clones in this sample may be carry-over from other donors' samples. The chain is built from TRBV7-8 and TRBJ1-2, with D uncertain. The CDR3 DNA is TGTGCCAGCAGTTCCGGAGCCTTCTATGGCTACACCTTC. Amino acid sequence: CASSSGAFYGYTF.